This note documents a single T cell receptor (beta chain) sequence. Its matching antigen is unknown. This entry is derived from a study of cytomegalovirus exposure and HLA in healthy donors. Study outcomes and limitations: Later work showed greater clonal expansion in HLA-associated TCR beta chains than in equally common others.

This CDR3 contains 14 residues. V was clipped by 6 bases and J by 8 bases; unmatched bases: 9. CDR1 is MNHEY and CDR2 is SVGAGI in the germline V gene. PCR primers comprised 60 Vbeta and 13 Jbeta primers. Generated by immunoSEQ multiplex PCR, the TCRdb table keeps only in-frame clones and is missing some. The data hold about 63,000 clones, with about 75% observed a single time. This sequence joins TRBV6-5 and TRBJ1-2; TRBD1 agrees at 10 bases. Material: PBMCs. The receptor's source is a woman between 40 and 50 years old in good health and CMV-seropositive. CDR3 DNA: TGTGCCAGCAGGGGACAGGGGCTCCTCCCCGGCTACACCTTC. Protein sequence: CASRGQGLLPGYTF.